A single T cell receptor (beta chain) is shown here with its context. This CDR3 is built from 12 residues. CDR1 and CDR2 from the germline V gene are MNHNY and SVGAGI (reference sequence). V lost 7 bases to trimming and J lost 5 bases, with 11 bases between them. These data are taken from a study of immune evolution from preneoplasia to lung adenocarcinoma. Assay used: immunoSEQ multiplex PCR; TCRdb lists only in-frame clones, some missing. The table includes about 6,500 clones, over 80% detected once. The chain combines TRBV6-6 with TRBJ1-1; D perhaps matches TRBD1 (5 bases). Material: FFPE invasive lung adenocarcinoma tissue. This sequence originates from a person aged 60 to 70 with lung adenocarcinoma. CDR3 amino acids: CASNLEGTEAFF. CDR3 in DNA: TGTGCCAGCAACTTAGAGGGGACTGAAGCTTTCTTT.